A selection of T cell receptor beta chains follows, all from one sample in a study of identical twins. TCRdb used MiXCR to reprocess the 5' RACE reads, holding one entry per CDR3 protein. The sample has about 450,000 distinct CDR3 sequences, around 18% seen once. The sequenced sample was naive T cells sorted from blood. These TCRs come from a man over 45 in good health. The CDR3 runs from the conserved cysteine through the conserved F or W. Each record gives: J gene, V gene, clone size, D gene, CDR3 DNA, CDR3 protein. D genes are given only for firm matches. Some rows have no size entry. The others give once, few or many, or a class for an expanded clone.

j_gene: TRBJ2-7
v_gene: TRBV10-3
abundance: .
d_gene: .
CDR3nt: TGTGCCACCCGGGTAGGGGCCTCCTACGAGCAGTACTTC
CDR3aa: CATRVGASYEQYF

j_gene: TRBJ2-7
v_gene: TRBV29-1
abundance: .
d_gene: TRBD1
CDR3nt: TGCAGCGTCCTATTCCGGACAGGGACCTACGAGCAGCACTTC
CDR3aa: CSVLFRTGTYEQHF

j_gene: TRBJ2-3
v_gene: TRBV7-6
abundance: .
d_gene: TRBD2
CDR3nt: TGTGCCAGCGGCACCCCTGGGAGGGTTGGCACAGATACGCAGTATTTT
CDR3aa: CASGTPGRVGTDTQYF

j_gene: TRBJ2-7
v_gene: TRBV6-2/TRBV6-3
abundance: few
d_gene: .
CDR3nt: TGTGCCAGCAGTTACTCGACGGTGATCCCCTACGAGCAGTACTTC
CDR3aa: CASSYSTVIPYEQYF

j_gene: TRBJ2-7
v_gene: TRBV5-1
abundance: many
d_gene: .
CDR3nt: TGCGCCAGCAGTGTAGGGAAGACCTACGAGCAGTACTTC
CDR3aa: CASSVGKTYEQYF

j_gene: TRBJ1-1
v_gene: TRBV6-5
abundance: .
d_gene: .
CDR3nt: TGTGCCAGCAGTTACTCAGTTACGGCTGAAGCTTTCTTT
CDR3aa: CASSYSVTAEAFF

j_gene: TRBJ1-6
v_gene: TRBV6-2/TRBV6-3
abundance: few
d_gene: TRBD1
CDR3nt: TGTGCCAGCACTACCCTACCCGGGACAGAAAATTCACCCCTCCACTTT
CDR3aa: CASTTLPGTENSPLHF

j_gene: TRBJ2-7
v_gene: TRBV6-2/TRBV6-3
abundance: .
d_gene: TRBD1
CDR3nt: TGTGCCAGCAGGATCGGGACAGCCCGTATATACGAGCAGTACTTC
CDR3aa: CASRIGTARIYEQYF

j_gene: TRBJ1-2
v_gene: TRBV18
abundance: many
d_gene: TRBD1
CDR3nt: TGTGCCAGCTCACCGCTCACGGGGGAACAGGGGCGAAACTATGGCTACACCTTC
CDR3aa: CASSPLTGEQGRNYGYTF

j_gene: TRBJ2-7
v_gene: TRBV5-1
abundance: many
d_gene: .
CDR3nt: TGCGCCAGCAGCTTGGAAAGGCAGGCGGAGCAGTACTTC
CDR3aa: CASSLERQAEQYF

j_gene: TRBJ2-3
v_gene: TRBV20-1
abundance: few
d_gene: .
CDR3nt: TGCAGTGCTAGTCCCGGGATTCGCACAGATACGCAGTATTTT
CDR3aa: CSASPGIRTDTQYF

j_gene: TRBJ1-1
v_gene: TRBV15
abundance: many
d_gene: TRBD1
CDR3nt: TGTGCCACCAGCAGAGGTGGACAGGGCAGAAACACTGAAGCTTTCTTT
CDR3aa: CATSRGGQGRNTEAFF

j_gene: TRBJ1-6
v_gene: TRBV28
abundance: .
d_gene: .
CDR3nt: TGTGCCAGCAGTTTGGAGGGAATCAGTTCACCCCTCCACTTT
CDR3aa: CASSLEGISSPLHF

j_gene: TRBJ2-7
v_gene: TRBV9
abundance: .
d_gene: .
CDR3nt: TGTGCCAGCAGCGAGGGGTGGGGCCCACCCTACGAGCAGTACTTC
CDR3aa: CASSEGWGPPYEQYF

j_gene: TRBJ1-4
v_gene: TRBV4-3
abundance: many
d_gene: .
CDR3nt: TGCGCCAGCAGCCAAGGGGTTCGGGAAAAACTGTTTTTT
CDR3aa: CASSQGVREKLFF

j_gene: TRBJ1-2
v_gene: TRBV5-1
abundance: many
d_gene: TRBD1
CDR3nt: TGCGCCAGCAGCTTGTTGGGACAGGCCAGCTATGGCTACACCTTC
CDR3aa: CASSLLGQASYGYTF

j_gene: TRBJ2-7
v_gene: TRBV7-9
abundance: .
d_gene: .
CDR3nt: TGTGCCAGCAGCTTCGGCCCCGTAGGCGGTAAATCCTACGAGCAGTACTTC
CDR3aa: CASSFGPVGGKSYEQYF

j_gene: TRBJ2-3
v_gene: TRBV29-1
abundance: many
d_gene: .
CDR3nt: TGCAGCGTGGGGACACCTTGGACAGATACGCAGTATTTT
CDR3aa: CSVGTPWTDTQYF

j_gene: TRBJ1-1
v_gene: TRBV4-3
abundance: .
d_gene: .
CDR3nt: TGCGCCAGCAGCCAAGAGGGTCGCGTCAGACTGAACACTGAAGCTTTCTTT
CDR3aa: CASSQEGRVRLNTEAFF

j_gene: TRBJ2-1
v_gene: TRBV25-1
abundance: .
d_gene: .
CDR3nt: TGTGCCAGTAGGGGGGCACTTGAGCAGTTCTTC
CDR3aa: CASRGALEQFF

j_gene: TRBJ2-2
v_gene: TRBV10-3
abundance: few
d_gene: .
CDR3nt: TGTGCCATCACCCGGGACGTGAACACCGGGGAGCTGTTTTTT
CDR3aa: CAITRDVNTGELFF

j_gene: TRBJ1-6
v_gene: TRBV7-9
abundance: few
d_gene: TRBD1
CDR3nt: TGTGCCAGCAGCCCCGGGACAGGGACAAGCTCACCCCTCCACTTT
CDR3aa: CASSPGTGTSSPLHF

j_gene: TRBJ1-1
v_gene: TRBV2
abundance: .
d_gene: TRBD1
CDR3nt: TGTGCCAGCAGGGATCCAGGGGGATACAATGAAGCTTTCTTT
CDR3aa: CASRDPGGYNEAFF

j_gene: TRBJ2-6
v_gene: TRBV5-1
abundance: .
d_gene: .
CDR3nt: TGCGCCAGCAGCTACGTCTCTGGGGCCAACGTCCTGACTTTC
CDR3aa: CASSYVSGANVLTF

j_gene: TRBJ2-5
v_gene: TRBV20-1
abundance: .
d_gene: .
CDR3nt: TGCAGTGCTAGCTCCCTGGCAGTATTGCAAGAGACCCAGTACTTC
CDR3aa: CSASSLAVLQETQYF

j_gene: TRBJ2-1
v_gene: TRBV29-1
abundance: few
d_gene: TRBD2
CDR3nt: TGCAGCGCCCGATATAGCGGGAGCCACAATGAGCAGTTCTTC
CDR3aa: CSARYSGSHNEQFF

j_gene: TRBJ2-3
v_gene: TRBV20-1
abundance: few
d_gene: .
CDR3nt: TGCAGTGCGGGACGGGAGAGAACAGATACGCAGTATTTT
CDR3aa: CSAGRERTDTQYF

j_gene: TRBJ2-5
v_gene: TRBV6-1
abundance: many
d_gene: TRBD1
CDR3nt: TGTGCCAGCAGCCCGCTGACAGGGATAAACCAAGAGACCCAGTACTTC
CDR3aa: CASSPLTGINQETQYF

j_gene: TRBJ2-1
v_gene: TRBV14
abundance: .
d_gene: .
CDR3nt: TGTGCCAGCAGCCAAGACCACAGGGCGCTATACGAGCAGTTCTTC
CDR3aa: CASSQDHRALYEQFF

j_gene: TRBJ1-1
v_gene: TRBV4-3
abundance: few
d_gene: .
CDR3nt: TGCGCCAGCAGCCAATGGACCGCGAACACTGAAGCTTTCTTT
CDR3aa: CASSQWTANTEAFF